This T cell receptor beta chain was identified in a study of T cell responses to AZD1222 COVID-19 vaccine. Findings of the study overall: White British people made up most donors, females outnumbered males, and clonal diversity was possibly underestimated.

V lost 6 bases, J lost 0 bases, and 9 bases lay in between. Germline lookup yields CDR1 SNHLY and CDR2 FYNNEI. The CDR3 length is 14 residues. For this clone: The antigen is not known.

TCRdb keeps only in-frame clones here, not all; method: immunoSEQ multiplex PCR. This sample has about 140,000 clones, with approximately 94% found just once. The specimen was peripheral blood, collected on day 0 of AZD1222 vaccination. The chain couples TRBV2 to TRBJ1-3; D remains unclear. This sequence originates from an adult in good health. The CDR3 sequence is CASRERNSGNTIYF. The DNA for the CDR3 is TGTGCCAGCAGGGAGCGGAACTCTGGAAACACCATATATTTT.